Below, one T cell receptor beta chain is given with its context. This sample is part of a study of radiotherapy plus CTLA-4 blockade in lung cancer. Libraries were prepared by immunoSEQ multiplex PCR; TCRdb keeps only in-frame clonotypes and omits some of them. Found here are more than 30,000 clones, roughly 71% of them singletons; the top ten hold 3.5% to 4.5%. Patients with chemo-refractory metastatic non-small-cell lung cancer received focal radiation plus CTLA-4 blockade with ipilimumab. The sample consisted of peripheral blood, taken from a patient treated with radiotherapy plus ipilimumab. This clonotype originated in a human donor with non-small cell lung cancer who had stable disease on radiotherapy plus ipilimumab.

The CDR3 sequence is CASSLGRSSADTQYF. The CDR3 bases are TGTGCCAGCAGCTTAGGTCGGTCGAGCGCAGATACGCAGTATTTT. This rearrangement joins TRBV7-8 to TRBJ2-3; D not resolved. Trimming pared 1 base from V and 4 bases from J, leaving 12 bases between. Germline assignment: CDR1 SGHVS and CDR2 FQNEAQ. This CDR3 is built from 15 residues.